The sequence of this T cell receptor (beta chain) was determined in a study of Ad26.COV2.S vaccination and SARS-CoV-2 variants. The overall study: Dosing was one shot or two shots 56 days apart.

Broader study findings: Analytic work on TCR breadth and depth might have understated the full extent of total T cell responses.

On this clone: The target antigen is unknown.

Produced via immunoSEQ multiplex PCR; TCRdb's table is partial and in-frame only. The table lists around 450,000 clones, roughly 90% of them singletons. Treatment denoted: over 15 received Ad26.COV2.S at low or high dose, single or two shots; 5 received placebo; per-sample allocation not given. Material that was analyzed had been drawn on day 63 after the first vaccine or placebo injection. The sample consisted of peripheral blood, taken in a trial of Ad26.COV2.S vaccine versus placebo. This receptor was taken from a person between 18 and 59 years old who received the Ad26.COV2.S COVID-19 vaccine or a placebo.

This CDR3 is CASRRGALRNEQFF. For the CDR3, the DNA is TGTGCCAGTCGTCGGGGGGCTTTGCGCAATGAGCAGTTCTTC. The chain carries TRBV28 and TRBJ2-1; a possible D gene is TRBD2 (7 bases). This CDR3 comprises 14 residues. Trimming pared 9 bases from V and 6 bases from J, leaving 18 bases between. CDR1 is MDHEN, CDR2 SYDVKM, per germline.